Presented here are 10 T cell receptor beta chains from one specimen sequenced in a study of patients and donors after allogeneic stem cell transplantation. TCRdb re-called the RT-PCR reads with MiXCR, one entry per CDR3 protein. This table has 98,000 or so distinct CDR3 sequences, 35% appearing once. The specimen sequenced was blood, either unsorted or a sorted T cell fraction (not recorded which). Receptors were obtained from a human donor who was either an allogeneic HSCT recipient or a stem cell or donor lymphocyte infusion donor (not recorded which). It is not recorded whose cells these are; they may come from a transplant donor.

V is TRBV12-3 or TRBV12-4 and J is TRBJ2-6; D assignment may be TRBD1 or TRBD2 (5 bases each). The CDR3 length is 18 residues. Trimming pared 3 bases from V and 10 bases from J, leaving 25 bases between. CDR3 in DNA: TGTGCCAGCAGTTTGTCTAGGGCAGCGAGGGGCAGGCCTAACGTCCTGACTTTC. Translated: CASSLSRAARGRPNVLTF.

Only a few counts were recorded for this clonotype. The chain recombines TRBV3-1 with TRBJ2-7, with 9 bases that match TRBD2. CDR3 length: 16 residues. The V segment lost 2 bases and the J segment 2 bases; nucleotides outside the gene matches: 7. Germline V gives CDR1 LGHDT, CDR2 YNNKEL (reference sequence). CDR3 region: CASSQPSGTSTYEQYF. The CDR3 coding sequence is TGTGCCAGCAGCCAACCTAGCGGGACCTCAACCTACGAGCAGTACTTC.

This chain connects TRBV19 to TRBJ1-5; D is ambiguous. The ends were cut back, 3 bases at V and 0 bases at J, with 9 bases in the middle. This CDR3 is 15 amino acids long. Looked up from germline, CDR1 is LNHDA and CDR2 is SQIVND (reference sequence). This CDR3 reads CASSIGQLSNQPQHF. The CDR3 DNA reads TGTGCCAGTAGTATCGGGCAGCTTAGCAATCAGCCCCAGCATTTT.

The V call is TRBV6-5, the J call TRBJ1-2, with a tentative D call TRBD1 (6 bases). CDR1 and CDR2 from the germline V gene are MNHEY and SVGAGI. The CDR3 is 15 residues long. Trimming left V 2 bases short and J 6 bases short, with 16 bases between. CDR3 residues: CASSYRGRGAHGYTF. CDR3 coding DNA: TGTGCCAGCAGTTACCGGGGTCGGGGGGCCCATGGCTACACCTTC.

The chain recombines TRBV10-3 with TRBJ2-1, with D possibly TRBD2 on 6 matching bases. V dropped 6 bases and J dropped 0 bases, with 6 bases sitting between them. The CDR3 runs 13 residues. The V gene's germline CDR1 is ENHRY and CDR2 SYGVKD. CDR3 DNA: TGTGCCATCAGGCGGGACTCCTACAATGAGCAGTTCTTC. This encodes CAIRRDSYNEQFF.

This clonotype was observed a handful of times. This chain connects TRBV5-5 to TRBJ1-1, with a possible D match to TRBD1 (6 bases). The CDR3 runs to 14 residues. The V end lost 4 bases, the J end lost 1 base, and 11 bases lay between the germline ends. Per germline, CDR1 SGHKS and CDR2 YYEKEE (reference sequence). DNA of the CDR3: TGTGCCAGCAGCCCAGGACAGCCGAACACTGAAGCTTTCTTT. Amino acids: CASSPGQPNTEAFF.

This clonotype has a handful of counts. The chain has TRBV20-1 and TRBJ1-5; D unresolved. Germline V gene sequence: CDR1 DFQATT, CDR2 SNEGSKA (reference sequence). V gave up 5 bases and J gave up 4 bases, with 9 bases separating them. The CDR3 extends over 12 amino acids. The CDR3 DNA follows: TGCAGTGCTGTAACGGGAAATCAGCCCCAGCATTTT. Protein product: CSAVTGNQPQHF.

This chain uses TRBV6-2 or TRBV6-3 with TRBJ2-7; 9 nucleotides line up with TRBD2. The CDR3 totals 15 residues. J gave up 3 bases and V 3 bases, and 6 bases lay outside the gene matches. CDR1 MNHEY and CDR2 SVGEGT come from the germline V gene. CDR3 sequence reads: CASSYASGGIYEQYF. Here the CDR3 DNA reads TGTGCCAGCAGTTATGCCAGCGGGGGGATCTACGAGCAGTACTTC.

This chain links TRBV4-2 with TRBJ1-3; D unresolved. The germline CDR1 and CDR2 sequences are LGHNA and YNFKEQ. This CDR3 spans 15 amino acids. V was clipped by 0 bases and J by 4 bases, with 10 bases between them. The CDR3 nucleotides read TGTGCCAGCAGCCAAGATAGCACGGTCGGAAACACCATATATTTT. It encodes CASSQDSTVGNTIYF.

J is TRBJ2-7 and V is TRBV10-3; tentative D call: TRBD2 (5 bases). This CDR3 is 14 amino acids long. V dropped 0 bases and J dropped 2 bases, with 8 bases sitting between them. Per germline, CDR1 ENHRY and CDR2 SYGVKD. This CDR3 is CAISESKRTYEQYF. The CDR3 DNA reads as TGTGCCATCAGTGAGTCGAAGCGGACCTACGAGCAGTACTTC.